Each of the 2 T cell receptor beta chains below was sequenced from the same sample in a study of human T cells and chemical hapten exposure. TCRdb reprocessed the RACE reads with MiXCR, giving one entry per CDR3 protein. In the table there are some 170,000 distinct CDR3 sequences, about a quarter of which are singletons. Time point indicated: patch test 3, about 24 weeks after DPC sensitization. Treatment reported: therapeutic diphenylcyclopropenone sensitization with weekly scalp DPC. The sample in question was whole blood, obtained in connection with sensitization to the hapten diphenylcyclopropenone (DPC). These receptors were collected from a woman between 18 and 29 years old with alopecia areata. Some clones in this sample may be carry-over from other donors' samples.

This clonotype showed up just a few times. This chain links TRBV20-1 with TRBJ2-2; TRBD2 is a possible D gene (6 bases). This CDR3 spans 15 amino acids. Germline loops: CDR1 DFQATT, CDR2 SNEGSKA (reference sequence). V dropped 4 bases and J dropped 2 bases, with 14 bases sitting between them. DNA for the CDR3: TGCAGTGCTATGCCCGCGGGGCCAAACACCGGGGAGCTGTTTTTT. Its protein product is CSAMPAGPNTGELFF.

The chain couples TRBV7-3 to TRBJ2-3; the D is unclear. The CDR3 loop spans 13 amino acids. Germline loops: CDR1 SGHTA, CDR2 FQGTGA. Trimming took off 5 bases at V and 4 bases at J, with 10 bases between the two ends. The CDR3 loop reads CASSVLRADTQYF. CDR3 in DNA: TGTGCCAGCAGCGTCCTACGGGCAGATACGCAGTATTTT. Drawing the rest from reference TRBV7-3 and TRBJ2-3, the complete variable domain is GAGVSQTPSNKVTEKGKYVELRCDPISGHTALYWYRQSLGQGPEFLIYFQGTGAADDSGLPNDRFFAVRPEGSVSTLKIQRTERGDSAVYLCASSVLRADTQYFGPGTRLTVL.